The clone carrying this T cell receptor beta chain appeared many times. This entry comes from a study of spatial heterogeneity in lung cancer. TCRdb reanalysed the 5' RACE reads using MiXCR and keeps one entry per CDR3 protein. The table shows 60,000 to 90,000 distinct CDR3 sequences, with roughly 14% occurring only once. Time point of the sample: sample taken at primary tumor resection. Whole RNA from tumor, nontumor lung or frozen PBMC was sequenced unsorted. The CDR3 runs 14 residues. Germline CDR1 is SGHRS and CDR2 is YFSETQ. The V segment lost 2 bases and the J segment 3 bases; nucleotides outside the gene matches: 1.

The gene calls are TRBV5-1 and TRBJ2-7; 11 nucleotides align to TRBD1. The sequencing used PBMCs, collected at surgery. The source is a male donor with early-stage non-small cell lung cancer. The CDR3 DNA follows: TGCGCCAGCAGCTTAGGGACAGGGGGCTACGAGCAGTACTTC. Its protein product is CASSLGTGGYEQYF.